The 29 T cell receptor beta chains given below trace back to one sample, sequenced in a study of cytomegalovirus exposure and HLA in healthy donors. The PCR had 60 Vbeta and 13 Jbeta primers. The repertoire was sequenced with immunoSEQ multiplex PCR; TCRdb's copy has only in-frame clones and lacks some. Here the sample spans about 57,000 clones, around 83% being singletons. Sequencing used PBMCs. The receptors were sampled from a man aged 25-40 years in good health and CMV-seronegative.

The rearrangement links TRBV4-3 to TRBJ2-1; 10 bases map to TRBD1. After removal of 1 base from V and 5 bases from J, the junction contained 2 bases not matched to a gene. Looked up from germline, CDR1 is LGHNA and CDR2 is YSLEER. The CDR3 loop spans 15 amino acids. Written as DNA, the CDR3 is TGCGCCAGCAGCCAAGGGACAGGGGGAAACAATGAGCAGTTCTTC. Its translation is CASSQGTGGNNEQFF.

V gene TRBV5-6 combines with J gene TRBJ1-6; 8 nucleotides align to TRBD1. The CDR3 length is 14 residues. Germline lookup yields CDR1 SGHDT and CDR2 YYEEEE. With V trimmed by 1 base and J by 9 bases, 3 bases remained unmatched. The chain's CDR3 is CASSLRTGFSPLHF. The CDR3, as DNA: TGTGCCAGCAGCTTGCGGACAGGGTTTTCACCCCTCCACTTT.

A remark on this clone: No conserved phenylalanine or tryptophan ends this CDR3, so it is likely a read error. V gene TRBV19 combines with J gene TRBJ2-7; 11 bases map to TRBD2. The CDR3 sequence is 14 residues long. V lost 5 bases, J lost 4 bases, and 4 bases stayed unmatched. The germline CDR1 and CDR2 sequences are LNHDA and SQIVND (reference sequence). CDR3 in amino acids: CASSRTSGLYEQYL. The CDR3, as DNA: TGTGCCAGTAGTCGGACTAGCGGGTTATACGAGCAGTACCTC.

The genes are TRBV7-2 and TRBJ2-2; a weak D match, TRBD2 (6 bases). Deletions cut 2 bases from V and 7 bases from J, with 14 bases between. This CDR3 comprises 15 residues. Germline V gene data show CDR1 as SGHTA and CDR2 as FQGNSA. For the CDR3, the DNA is TGTGCCAGCAGCTTATTGGCTAGCGAGTACGGGGAGCTGTTTTTT. Translating it yields CASSLLASEYGELFF.

This chain joins TRBV4-1 and TRBJ2-1, with 8 bases identical to TRBD2. J lost 12 bases, V lost 0 bases, and 13 bases had no gene match. The CDR3 loop spans 16 amino acids. CDR1 is MGHRA, CDR2 YSYEKL, per germline. The CDR3 coding sequence is TGCGCCAGCAGCCAAGATAGGACTAGCTTGGGTGTTGGGCAGTTCTTC. As protein: CASSQDRTSLGVGQFF.

This clone was seen a handful of times. This chain connects TRBV4-2 to TRBJ2-1; TRBD2 matches 7 bases. Germline lookup yields CDR1 LGHNA and CDR2 YNFKEQ. The V gene end was trimmed by 1 base and the J gene end by 6 bases; junction bases not matched to a gene: 9. CDR3 size: 16 residues. DNA for the CDR3: TGTGCCAGCAGCCAAGCGTCACTAGCGAGTACCAATGAGCAGTTCTTC. Translating it yields CASSQASLASTNEQFF.

This clone was seen a few times. V and J are TRBV4-3 and TRBJ2-7; D ambiguous. The CDR3 spans 15 residues. Trimming stripped 0 bases from V and 0 bases from J, with 9 bases between. Germline V lookup: CDR1 LGHNA, CDR2 YSLEER. CDR3 bases: TGCGCCAGCAGCCAAGATAACTCCCCCTCCTACGAGCAGTACTTC. It is translated as CASSQDNSPSYEQYF.

This chain links TRBV6-5 with TRBJ1-3; 8 bases align to TRBD1. Germline CDR1 is MNHEY and CDR2 is SVGAGI. This CDR3 region has 14 residues. Trimming cost V 7 bases and J 3 bases; bases outside gene matches: 5. Here the CDR3 DNA reads TGTGCCAGCAAACCAGGGGGCGGTGGAAACACCATATATTTT. Translated, it gives CASKPGGGGNTIYF.

This clone turned up a few times. The chain joins TRBV11-3 to TRBJ1-2; 8 bases map to TRBD1. The CDR3 totals 17 residues. Germline V gives CDR1 SGHNT, CDR2 YENEEA. J lost 4 bases, V lost 1 base, and 11 bases had no gene match. The CDR3 loop is CASSLGPRGQDVYGYTF. In nucleotides, the CDR3 is TGTGCCAGCAGCTTAGGCCCGCGGGGACAGGATGTCTATGGCTACACCTTC. The entire variable domain, with the rest obtained from reference TRBV11-3 and TRBJ1-2, is as follows: EAGVVQSPRYKIIEKKQPVAFWCNPISGHNTLYWYLQNLGQGPELLIRYENEEAVDDSQLPKDRFSAERLKGVDSTLKIQPAELGDSAVYLCASSLGPRGQDVYGYTFGSGTRLTVV.

The CDR3 spells CASSTDSTRFGNQPQHF. As DNA, the CDR3 is TGTGCCAGCAGCACCGACAGTACCCGATTCGGCAATCAGCCCCAGCATTTT. The genes are TRBV7-8 and TRBJ1-5, with a weak D call TRBD1 (5 bases). Germline V gene lookup returns CDR1 SGHVS and CDR2 FQNEAQ. Trimming pared 5 bases from V and 2 bases from J, leaving 19 bases between. The CDR3 totals 17 residues.

The V and J genes are TRBV4-3 and TRBJ2-2; 11 nucleotides line up with TRBD2. The CDR3 has 17 amino acids. With 1 base clipped from V and 4 bases from J, the junction kept 5 bases outside the gene matches. From germline, CDR1 is LGHNA and CDR2 YSLEER. CDR3 DNA: TGCGCCAGCAGCCAAGGGATAGCGGGAGGGGTCACCGGGGAGCTGTTTTTT. Protein product: CASSQGIAGGVTGELFF.

This chain joins TRBV2 and TRBJ1-2; possibly TRBD1 for D (6 bases). This CDR3 has 14 amino acids. Germline values: CDR1 SNHLY, CDR2 FYNNEI. V was trimmed by 6 bases and J by 5 bases, leaving 16 bases between them. The CDR3 DNA is TGTGCCAGCAGAGCGGCGGACAGTGAATATGGCTACACCTTC. As protein: CASRAADSEYGYTF. Using reference TRBV2 and TRBJ1-2 for the parts outside the CDR3, the full variable domain is EPEVTQTPSHQVTQMGQEVILRCVPISNHLYFYWYRQILGQKVEFLVSFYNNEISEKSEIFDDQFSVERPDGSNFTLKIRSTKLEDSAMYFCASRAADSEYGYTFGSGTRLTVV.

The chain carries TRBV2 and TRBJ1-6; TRBD1 agrees at 11 bases. This CDR3 has 16 amino acids. Germline CDR1 is SNHLY and CDR2 is FYNNEI. With 4 bases clipped from V and 10 bases from J, the junction kept 9 bases outside the gene matches. CDR3 in amino acids: CASSALTGTGGSPLHF. CDR3 coding DNA: TGTGCCAGCAGTGCTCTCACCGGGACAGGGGGGTCACCCCTCCACTTT. The complete variable domain, with remaining parts taken from reference TRBV2 and TRBJ1-6, reads EPEVTQTPSHQVTQMGQEVILRCVPISNHLYFYWYRQILGQKVEFLVSFYNNEISEKSEIFDDQFSVERPDGSNFTLKIRSTKLEDSAMYFCASSALTGTGGSPLHFGNGTRLTVT.

The chain couples TRBV5-8 to TRBJ2-1; perhaps TRBD1 as D (6 bases). The V gene lost 1 base and the J gene lost 4 bases, with 9 bases spanning the gap. Germline V gives CDR1 SGHTS, CDR2 YDEGEE. The length of the CDR3 is 14 residues. CDR3 DNA sequence: TGTGCCAGCAGCTTGACCCAGGGGTACAATGAGCAGTTCTTC. Its translation: CASSLTQGYNEQFF.

The chain uses TRBV7-6 and TRBJ1-4; 11 nucleotides match TRBD1. This CDR3 comprises 18 residues. V was clipped by 5 bases and J by 4 bases; unmatched bases: 12. The germline V gene encodes CDR1 SGHVS and CDR2 FNYEAQ. CDR3 residues: CASSGPGTGGGLNEKLFF. The CDR3 region has the DNA TGTGCCAGCAGCGGACCCGGGACAGGGGGGGGTCTTAATGAAAAACTGTTTTTT.

The genes are TRBV7-2 and TRBJ2-3; 11 positions match TRBD2. The CDR3 sequence is 17 residues long. The germline V gene encodes CDR1 SGHTA and CDR2 FQGNSA. V shed 2 bases and J 5 bases; nucleotides not matched to a gene: 9. CDR3 nucleotide sequence: TGTGCCAGCAGCTTATACGCTAGCGGGGGGTTGAGAGATACGCAGTATTTT. It encodes CASSLYASGGLRDTQYF.

This rearrangement joins TRBV7-2 to TRBJ2-2; 9 nucleotides match TRBD2. The CDR3 loop spans 14 amino acids. V was clipped by 7 bases and J by 8 bases; unmatched bases: 8. Germline V gives CDR1 SGHTA, CDR2 FQGNSA. CDR3 nucleotide sequence: TGTGCCAGCAAGGAGACTAGCGGATGGGGGGAGCTGTTTTTT. Translation gives CASKETSGWGELFF. Together with reference TRBV7-2 and TRBJ2-2, the CDR3 gives the full variable domain: GAGVSQSPSNKVTEKGKDVELRCDPISGHTALYWYRQSLGQGLEFLIYFQGNSAPDKSGLPSDRFSAERTGGSVSTLTIQRTQQEDSAVYLCASKETSGWGELFFGEGSRLTVL.

This clone was observed a few times. The rearrangement links TRBV4-1 to TRBJ1-1; D possibly corresponds to TRBD1 (6 bases). This CDR3 spans 13 amino acids. Germline V gene sequence: CDR1 MGHRA, CDR2 YSYEKL. V was cut by 4 bases and J by 11 bases, with 17 bases left in between. The CDR3 spells CASSPLGAGGAFF. The CDR3, as DNA: TGCGCCAGCAGCCCCCTGGGGGCCGGCGGGGCTTTCTTT.

This rearrangement joins TRBV7-2 to TRBJ2-5; D uncertain. With 1 base removed from V and 1 base from J, the gap between germline ends came to 7 bases. Germline V gene sequence: CDR1 SGHTA, CDR2 FQGNSA. This CDR3 is 14 amino acids long. The CDR3 is CASSLVGSQETQYF. CDR3 nucleotide sequence: TGTGCCAGCAGCTTAGTGGGCAGCCAAGAGACCCAGTACTTC.

This clone appeared once. The gene calls are TRBV7-2 and TRBJ1-2, with D possibly being TRBD1 (5 bases). Trimming shortened V by 0 bases and J by 4 bases, and 15 bases separated the two germline ends. This CDR3 spans 16 amino acids. Germline V gives CDR1 SGHTA, CDR2 FQGNSA. The CDR3 protein is CASSLAREGRGYGYTF. CDR3 sequence (DNA): TGTGCCAGCAGCTTAGCGAGGGAGGGGAGGGGCTATGGCTACACCTTC. The entire variable domain, with the rest obtained from reference TRBV7-2 and TRBJ1-2, is as follows: GAGVSQSPSNKVTEKGKDVELRCDPISGHTALYWYRQSLGQGLEFLIYFQGNSAPDKSGLPSDRFSAERTGGSVSTLTIQRTQQEDSAVYLCASSLAREGRGYGYTFGSGTRLTVV.

The genes are TRBV5-1 and TRBJ1-4; the match to TRBD1 covers 7 bases. The ends lost 0 bases at V and 0 bases at J; junction bases unmatched: 2. Looked up from germline, CDR1 is SGHRS and CDR2 is YFSETQ. The CDR3 is made up of 16 amino acids. CDR3 DNA sequence: TGCGCCAGCAGCTTGGCGGACAGGACAACTAATGAAAAACTGTTTTTT. Amino acid sequence: CASSLADRTTNEKLFF.

The gene calls are TRBV7-2 and TRBJ2-5, with 7 bases that match TRBD1. CDR1 is SGHTA and CDR2 is FQGNSA in the germline V gene. The CDR3 totals 15 residues. The V and J ends lost 0 bases and 5 bases, in that order; junction bases with no gene match: 6. CDR3 sequence reads: CASSLARGLGETQYF. Written as DNA, the CDR3 is TGTGCCAGCAGCTTAGCTAGGGGGCTGGGCGAGACCCAGTACTTC.

This chain uses TRBV6-6 with TRBJ2-7, with 11 bases aligning to TRBD2. This CDR3 has 13 amino acids. Germline CDR1 MNHNY, CDR2 SVGAGI (reference sequence). The V and J ends lost 6 bases and 3 bases, in that order; junction bases with no gene match: 1. DNA of the CDR3: TGTGCCAGCAGAACTAGCGGGGGCTACGAGCAGTACTTC. Encoded protein: CASRTSGGYEQYF.

Here the CDR3 DNA reads TGTGCCAGCAGTTTTCGGGCTGGGGCCAACGTCCTGACTTTC. Translation: CASSFRAGANVLTF. This chain uses TRBV27 with TRBJ2-6; D unclear. The germline V gene has CDR1 MNHEY and CDR2 SMNVEV (reference sequence). V dropped 3 bases and J dropped 2 bases, with 5 bases sitting between them. The CDR3 covers 14 residues. Together with reference TRBV27 and TRBJ2-6, the CDR3 gives the full variable domain: EAQVTQNPRYLITVTGKKLTVTCSQNMNHEYMSWYRQDPGLGLRQIYYSMNVEVTDKGDVPEGYKVSRKEKRNFPLILESPSPNQTSLYFCASSFRAGANVLTFGAGSRLTVL.

The CDR3 loop is CASSTGLANEQYF. Here the CDR3 DNA reads TGTGCCAGTAGCACGGGACTAGCGAACGAGCAGTACTTC. This chain links TRBV19 with TRBJ2-7, with 10 bases fitting TRBD2. The CDR3 extends over 13 amino acids. The V segment lost 6 bases and the J segment 5 bases; nucleotides outside the gene matches: 4. Germline CDR1 and CDR2: LNHDA and SQIVND (reference sequence).

CDR3 protein: CASSRGGGQPQHF. The CDR3 DNA reads TGTGCCAGCAGCCGCGGAGGCGGGCAGCCCCAGCATTTT. The chain carries TRBV5-6 and TRBJ1-5; D is unresolved. Germline CDR1 and CDR2: SGHDT and YYEEEE. The CDR3 is made up of 13 amino acids. Trimming removed 4 bases at V and 7 bases at J, with 12 bases between.

This chain uses TRBV6-1 with TRBJ2-7; the D is unclear. Germline V lookup: CDR1 MNHNS, CDR2 SASEGT. The length of the CDR3 is 14 residues. This CDR3 is CVFFKQKAAYEQYF. CDR3 DNA: TGTGTTTTTTTCAAGCAGAAGGCGGCATACGAGCAGTACTTC.

The chain has TRBV10-3 and TRBJ2-5; D remains unclear. V lost 7 bases and J 5 bases, leaving 14 bases between the germline ends. Germline CDR1 reads ENHRY; CDR2 reads SYGVKD. This CDR3 has 13 residues. CDR3 region: CAIKEENYETQYF. The DNA of the CDR3 is TGTGCCATCAAAGAGGAGAATTACGAGACCCAGTACTTC.

This rearrangement joins TRBV5-4 to TRBJ2-2, with 11 bases aligning to TRBD1. The germline gives CDR1 SGHNT, CDR2 YYREEE (reference sequence). The CDR3 has 17 amino acids. With V trimmed by 2 bases and J by 2 bases, 5 bases remained unmatched. CDR3 loop: CASSLGQGALNTGELFF. CDR3 DNA sequence: TGTGCCAGCAGCTTAGGACAGGGGGCGCTTAACACCGGGGAGCTGTTTTTT.